The 20 T cell receptor beta chains below come from one sample, sequenced in a study of lung T cells in sarcoidosis with Löfgren's syndrome. TCRdb processed the reads anew with MiXCR; each CDR3 protein has one entry. The data show 2,000 to 3,000 distinct CDR3 sequences, about 26% seen once. Sequenced material: CD4+ T cells from PBMCs. These receptors all stem from a human donor with sarcoidosis (Löfgren's syndrome or another form), or a control subject (not recorded which).

In this sample, this clonotype is medium-sized. The chain combines TRBV2 with TRBJ2-7, with 7 bases matching TRBD2. The V segment lost 8 bases and the J segment 0 bases; nucleotides outside the gene matches: 1. The CDR3 is made up of 12 amino acids. Germline CDR1 and CDR2: SNHLY and FYNNEI. The CDR3 region is CASRGSSYEQYF. For the CDR3, the DNA is TGTGCCAGCCGCGGGAGCTCCTACGAGCAGTACTTC.

Judged by abundance, this clonotype is medium-sized. The chain has TRBV18 and TRBJ1-6; D remains unclear. This CDR3 is built from 16 residues. The germline V gene encodes CDR1 KGHSH and CDR2 LQKENI. V was trimmed by 1 base and J by 6 bases, leaving 13 bases between them. Written as DNA, the CDR3 is TGTGCCAGCTCACCACAGTCCCGGGTCTCTAATTCACCCCTCCACTTT. This sequence encodes CASSPQSRVSNSPLHF.

Judged by abundance, this clonotype is medium-sized. This chain connects TRBV7-2 to TRBJ2-1; perhaps TRBD2 as D (6 bases). V shed 6 bases and J shed 7 bases, with 10 bases lying between them. Germline V gives CDR1 SGHTA, CDR2 FQGNSA. The CDR3 totals 12 residues. The CDR3 DNA is TGTGCCAGCAGTGGGGGGAGGAATGAGCAGTTCTTC. Its protein is CASSGGRNEQFF.

This clonotype came up many times. The chain recombines TRBV12-3 or TRBV12-4 with TRBJ2-7; unclear D gene. V shed 4 bases and J shed 2 bases, with 12 bases lying between them. This CDR3 is 14 amino acids long. Here the CDR3 reads CASSSFRNTYEQYF. CDR3 nucleotide sequence: TGTGCCAGCAGTTCCTTTAGAAATACCTACGAGCAGTACTTC.

In this sample, this clonotype is medium-sized. The chain couples TRBV20-1 to TRBJ2-1; TRBD2 aligns across 12 bases. The CDR3 spans 18 residues. The junction had 9 bases not matched to a gene; V was cut back by 0 bases and J by 3 bases. Germline V gene lookup returns CDR1 DFQATT and CDR2 SNEGSKA (reference sequence). CDR3 bases: TGCAGTGCTAGAGAGGGGACTAGCGGGCTATGGGGCTACAATGAGCAGTTCTTC. Amino acids: CSAREGTSGLWGYNEQFF.

By sample share, this clonotype is medium-sized. The chain uses TRBV19 and TRBJ1-5; D call uncertain. Per the germline V gene, CDR1 is LNHDA and CDR2 is SQIVND (reference sequence). V gave up 2 bases and J gave up 6 bases, with 8 bases separating them. This CDR3 comprises 13 residues. CDR3 DNA: TGTGCCAGTAGTATAATGTCAGCTCAGCCCCAGCATTTT. Its protein is CASSIMSAQPQHF.

This clonotype is deemed medium-sized. V gene TRBV20-1 combines with J gene TRBJ2-5; D gene unclear. Germline CDR1 reads DFQATT; CDR2 reads SNEGSKA (reference sequence). V lost 4 bases, J lost 1 base, and 4 bases lay in between. The CDR3 sequence is 11 residues long. The chain's CDR3 is CSATFQETQYF. The DNA of the CDR3 is TGCAGTGCTACTTTCCAAGAGACCCAGTACTTC.

This clonotype was detected once. The V gene is TRBV4-1, the J gene TRBJ1-5; the D gene is possibly TRBD1 (5 bases). The CDR3 length is 17 residues. Deletions cut 5 bases from V and 2 bases from J, with 19 bases between. CDR1 and CDR2 from the germline V gene are MGHRA and YSYEKL. The CDR3 nucleotides are TGCGCCAGCAGCAAGGAGGCCTTCCGGGACGGCAATCAGCCCCAGCATTTT. It yields the protein CASSKEAFRDGNQPQHF.

This clonotype is termed medium-sized. V and J are TRBV19 and TRBJ1-5; no reliable D call. Germline V gene sequence: CDR1 LNHDA, CDR2 SQIVND (reference sequence). V dropped 5 bases and J dropped 6 bases, with 14 bases sitting between them. CDR3 length: 14 amino acids. DNA for the CDR3: TGTGCCAGTAGTTCTGCGGGTTATCCTCAGCCCCAGCATTTT. Encoded protein: CASSSAGYPQPQHF.

By share, this clonotype counts as medium-sized (0.01 to 0.1%). The gene calls are TRBV7-2 and TRBJ2-7; no reliable D call. The CDR3 sequence is 13 residues long. Germline CDR1 reads SGHTA; CDR2 reads FQGNSA. The V and J ends lost 5 bases and 4 bases respectively, with 12 bases between them. CDR3 in DNA: TGTGCCAGCAGCCCACTAAGGGATTACGAGCAGTACTTC. Its protein product is CASSPLRDYEQYF.

Turning to this clonotype: Relative to the germline gene, one junction end is altered; a read error may explain this. CDR3 sequence (DNA): TGTGCCACCTCTGAGGGGCAGTGGAATGGGCAGCTCTTC. This translates into CATSEGQWNGQLF. The chain is built from TRBV11-2 and TRBJ2-1; D tentatively reads TRBD1 or TRBD2 (5 bases each). The CDR3 has 13 residues. CDR1 is SGHAT, CDR2 FQNNGV, per germline.

A remark on this clonotype: One base away lies a much larger clone, so this may be a sequencing read error. The rearrangement links TRBV24-1 to TRBJ2-5, with 12 bases that match TRBD2. Germline V gives CDR1 KGHDR, CDR2 SFDVKD. The length of the CDR3 is 16 residues. The CDR3 DNA follows: TGTGCCATCAGTGACGGGAGACTAGCGGGAGCAGAGACCCAGTACTTC. Translated: CAISDGRLAGAETQYF.

The gene calls are TRBV10-1 and TRBJ2-1, with D uncertain. The V and J ends lost 4 bases and 3 bases respectively, with 13 bases between them. Germline V gene lookup returns CDR1 WNHNN and CDR2 SYGVQD (reference sequence). This CDR3 spans 15 amino acids. CDR3: CASSGTRGDYNEQFF. The CDR3 region has the DNA TGCGCCAGCAGTGGCACCCGAGGAGACTACAATGAGCAGTTCTTC.

By share, this clonotype ranks as large (0.1 to 1%). This chain links TRBV20-1 with TRBJ1-1, with D possibly matching TRBD1 (5 bases). The CDR3 is made up of 14 amino acids. The V and J ends lost 3 bases and 5 bases respectively, with 16 bases between them. Germline CDR1 reads DFQATT; CDR2 reads SNEGSKA (reference sequence). Here the CDR3 reads CSASRTGAGTEAFF. The CDR3 DNA reads as TGCAGTGCTAGTCGTACCGGGGCCGGGACTGAAGCTTTCTTT.

By sample fraction, this clonotype is large. The chain joins TRBV20-1 to TRBJ2-7; D is ambiguous. There are 12 residues in the CDR3. V dropped 3 bases and J dropped 1 base, with 7 bases sitting between them. CDR1 DFQATT and CDR2 SNEGSKA come from the germline V gene (reference sequence). This CDR3 is CSARASSYEQYF. The CDR3 bases are TGCAGTGCTAGGGCTAGTTCCTACGAGCAGTACTTC.

This clonotype rates as medium-sized. The chain uses TRBV3-1 and TRBJ2-1; D is undetermined. Germline CDR1 is LGHDT and CDR2 is YNNKEL (reference sequence). Trimming took 4 bases from V and 6 from J, leaving 10 bases between them. The CDR3 is 13 residues long. This chain's CDR3 is CASSPLVRNEQFF. CDR3 sequence (DNA): TGTGCCAGCAGCCCCCTAGTACGCAATGAGCAGTTCTTC.

By frequency in the sample, this clonotype is large (0.1 to 1%). The chain joins TRBV20-1 to TRBJ2-7; 7 bases align to TRBD2. CDR3 size: 14 residues. In germline, CDR1 is DFQATT, CDR2 SNEGSKA (reference sequence). The V segment lost 5 bases and the J segment 1 base; nucleotides outside the gene matches: 8. This CDR3 reads CSAGFSGGSYEQYF. CDR3 bases: TGCAGTGCTGGCTTTTCGGGAGGTTCCTACGAGCAGTACTTC.

This clonotype is labeled large (0.1 to 1%). The chain carries TRBV25-1 and TRBJ2-3; 7 bases line up with TRBD2. The ends lost 4 bases at V and 1 base at J; junction bases unmatched: 5. This CDR3 has 15 amino acids. Germline assignment: CDR1 MGHDK and CDR2 SYGVNS. DNA of the CDR3: TGTGCCAGCAGTGTGGAGCGGGAAGGCACAGATACGCAGTATTTT. It is translated as CASSVEREGTDTQYF.

This clonotype was observed many times. The CDR3, as DNA: TGTGCCAGCAGTTTGGACAGGGCTAGCTCCTACAATGAGCAGTTCTTC. This sequence encodes CASSLDRASSYNEQFF. The chain has TRBV12-3 or TRBV12-4 and TRBJ2-1; 8 bases agree with TRBD1. This CDR3 comprises 16 residues. The V and J ends lost 3 bases and 0 bases, in that order; junction bases with no gene match: 4.

This clonotype showed up just a few times. This chain joins TRBV11-3 and TRBJ1-3, with D perhaps matching TRBD1 (5 bases). The CDR3 is made up of 13 amino acids. Trimming pared 5 bases from V and 8 bases from J, leaving 13 bases between. The germline V gene has CDR1 SGHNT and CDR2 YENEEA. The CDR3 DNA follows: TGTGCCAGCAGCACCGGGACGAGAGACACCATATATTTT. Translated: CASSTGTRDTIYF.